One TCR beta chain is described in this entry. The antigen is unknown. V lost 8 bases to trimming and J lost 0 bases, with 11 bases between them. The germline V gene encodes CDR1 SNHLY and CDR2 FYNNEI. The CDR3 is made up of 14 amino acids. The 5'RACE template-switching step produced TCR cDNA and added a universal primer site and UMIs. TCRdb re-called the 5' RACE reads through MiXCR, storing one row per CDR3 protein. This table holds 300,000 or so distinct CDR3 sequences, over 10% found once. The data derive from a study of T cells after yellow fever vaccination. Overall study context: The authors prepared low-cell-number fractions using SMART-Seq v4 Ultra Low Input.

Study findings and constraints: Only a minor proportion of clonotypes was detected across both CD4 and CD8 compartments.

This chain connects TRBV2 to TRBJ2-1; D tentatively reads TRBD1 or TRBD2 (5 bases each). The TCR was taken from a man between 25 and 39 years old who received the YFV17D yellow fever vaccine. Specimen: CD4+ T cells sorted from PBMCs, collected 45 days after the yellow fever booster vaccination. CDR3 loop: CASLRGVSYNEQFF. CDR3 bases: TGTGCCAGCTTAAGGGGAGTCTCCTACAATGAGCAGTTCTTC.